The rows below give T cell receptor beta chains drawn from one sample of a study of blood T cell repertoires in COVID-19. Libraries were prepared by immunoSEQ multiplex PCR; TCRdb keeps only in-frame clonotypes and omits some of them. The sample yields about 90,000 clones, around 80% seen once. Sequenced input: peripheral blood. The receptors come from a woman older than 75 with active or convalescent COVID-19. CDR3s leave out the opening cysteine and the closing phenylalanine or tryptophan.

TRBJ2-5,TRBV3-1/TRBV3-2,ASSQGLAGGEETQY
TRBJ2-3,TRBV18,ASSPQSQGTDTQY
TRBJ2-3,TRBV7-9,ASSRIEEDTQY
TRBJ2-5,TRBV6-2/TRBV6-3,ASSYMAGRETQY
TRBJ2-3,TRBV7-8,ASSLFPGIAGGRTDTQY
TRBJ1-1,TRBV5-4,ASSLGGSGGNTEAF
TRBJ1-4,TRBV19,ASNQSPNNEKLF
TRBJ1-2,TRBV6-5,ASRSPGGSGYT
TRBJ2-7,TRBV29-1,SVGQGQASYEQY
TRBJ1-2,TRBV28,ASSTGFYGYT
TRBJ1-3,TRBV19,ASSPSWRSTGNTIY
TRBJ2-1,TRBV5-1,ASSLERGNEQF
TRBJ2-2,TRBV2,ASGQGRRRDTGELF
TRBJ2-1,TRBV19,ASSILAGVGEQF
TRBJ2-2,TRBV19,ASSDRQANTGELF
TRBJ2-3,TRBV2,ASRGATSGGTDTQY
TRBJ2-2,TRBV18,ASSPQRVENTGELF
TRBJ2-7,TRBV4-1,ASSADMTYEQY
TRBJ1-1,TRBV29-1,SVATGDGTEAF
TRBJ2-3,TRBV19,ASSFYGGPSTDTQY
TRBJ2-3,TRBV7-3,ASSLRAGGPRLSTQY
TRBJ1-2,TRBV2,ASKDRGGGYGYT
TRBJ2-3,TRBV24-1,ATSDRAPGSTDTQY
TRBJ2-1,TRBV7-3,ADSGTEITNRYNEQF
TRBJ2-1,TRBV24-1,ATSVQAGGISSYNEQF
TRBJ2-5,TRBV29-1,SVDAGGETQY
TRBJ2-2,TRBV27,ASRPVFSGRRTGELF
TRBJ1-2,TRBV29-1,SVGDRAGYGYT
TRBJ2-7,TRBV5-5,ASSPLGTSIYEQY
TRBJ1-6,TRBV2,ASSGNTYNSPLH
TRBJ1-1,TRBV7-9,ASSLAINTEAF
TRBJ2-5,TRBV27,ASSFLDREETQY
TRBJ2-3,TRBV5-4,ASSLVQGGTDTQY
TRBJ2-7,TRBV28,ASRPPGLAGVYEQY
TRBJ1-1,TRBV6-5,ASGKQGNTEAF
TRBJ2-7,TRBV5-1,ASSSAPQGRGGEQY
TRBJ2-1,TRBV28,ASSLSRTGEDNEQF
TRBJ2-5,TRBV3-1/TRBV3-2,ASSFAGTGKETQY
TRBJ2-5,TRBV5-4,ASSFLAGGPWETQY
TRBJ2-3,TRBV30,AWGQGELTDTQY
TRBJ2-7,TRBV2,ASNPTSGRYEQY
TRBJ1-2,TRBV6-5,ASRTRNYGYT
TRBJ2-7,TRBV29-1,SVEDPKGIEQY
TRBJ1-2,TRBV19,ASSTQRDRGRYGYT
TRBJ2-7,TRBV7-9,ASSLGTSGGAAYEQY
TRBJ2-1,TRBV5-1,ASRWDYRGDEQF
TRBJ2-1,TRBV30,AWRRLGGGPYNEQF
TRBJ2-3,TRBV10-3,AISENLGLAGKDTQY
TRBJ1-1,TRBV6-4,ASSATGTGGVMNTEAF
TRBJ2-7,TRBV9,ASSVLAGGHEQY
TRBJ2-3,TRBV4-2,ASSQTSTDTQY
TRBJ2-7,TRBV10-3,AISRDRAYEQY
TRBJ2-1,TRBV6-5,ASSYSIGDARNEQF
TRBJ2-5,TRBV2,ASSEVVTGWKTQY
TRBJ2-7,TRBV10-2,ASSPLGGVYKAEQY
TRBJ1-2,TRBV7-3,ASSLSQAGGYT
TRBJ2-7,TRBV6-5,ASRRTGNEQY
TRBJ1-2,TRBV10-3,AISARTGVDPAYGYT
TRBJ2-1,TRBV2,ASSPLHNEQF